The 16 T cell receptor beta chains presented below share a single source sample, sequenced in a study of blood T cell repertoires in COVID-19. Libraries were prepared by immunoSEQ multiplex PCR; TCRdb keeps only in-frame clonotypes and omits some of them. The profile shows about 120,000 clones, more than 70% of them singletons. Specimen: peripheral blood. All receptors come from an elderly woman with acute or convalescent COVID-19.

J is TRBJ2-7 and V is TRBV11-1; 7 bases agree with TRBD2. This CDR3 spans 16 amino acids. In germline, CDR1 is SGHAT, CDR2 FQDESV (reference sequence). Trimming took 5 bases from V and 2 from J; bases not matched to a gene: 12. The CDR3 is CASSRLGGAGAYEQYF. The CDR3 DNA follows: TGTGCCAGCAGCCGGCTTGGGGGTGCGGGAGCCTACGAGCAGTACTTC.

The gene calls are TRBV9 and TRBJ1-3, with 11 positions matching TRBD1. This CDR3 spans 16 amino acids. Germline V gene lookup returns CDR1 SGDLS and CDR2 YYNGEE. V trimming: 3 bases; J trimming: 2 bases; junction bases outside the gene matches: 4. DNA for the CDR3: TGTGCCAGCAGCGCCGGACAGGGGGCCCCTGGAAACACCATATATTTT. Amino acid sequence: CASSAGQGAPGNTIYF.

The rearrangement uses TRBV19 and TRBJ2-1; D may be TRBD1 (6 bases). Germline CDR1 is LNHDA and CDR2 is SQIVND (reference sequence). Trimming left V 4 bases short and J 5 bases short, with 15 bases between. The CDR3 spans 15 residues. The CDR3 loop reads CASSTPGRGHNEQFF. The CDR3 bases are TGTGCCAGTAGTACCCCCGGCAGGGGCCACAATGAGCAGTTCTTC. The whole variable domain, filled in from reference TRBV19 and TRBJ2-1, reads DGGITQSPKYLFRKEGQNVTLSCEQNLNHDAMYWYRQDPGQGLRLIYYSQIVNDFQKGDIAEGYSVSREKKESFPLTVTSAQKNPTAFYLCASSTPGRGHNEQFFGPGTRLTVL.

V usage is TRBV6-5 and J usage is TRBJ1-1, with 7 nucleotides matching TRBD1. Germline V gene lookup returns CDR1 MNHEY and CDR2 SVGAGI. This CDR3 is 13 amino acids long. V was pared by 6 bases and J by 11 bases, with 12 bases of the junction left unmatched. The CDR3 reads CASRSRQGRVAFF. In DNA, the CDR3 is TGTGCCAGCAGGTCCCGACAGGGTAGGGTGGCTTTCTTT.

The V gene is TRBV6-2 or TRBV6-3, the J gene TRBJ1-4, with 10 bases that match TRBD1. CDR3 length equals 15 residues. Germline CDR1 reads MNHEY; CDR2 reads SVGEGT. Trimming cost V 5 bases and J 6 bases; bases outside gene matches: 6. This chain's CDR3 is CASSRRTGGYEKLFF. In DNA form, the CDR3 reads TGTGCCAGCAGTCGCCGGACAGGGGGATATGAAAAACTGTTTTTT.

This chain joins TRBV7-2 and TRBJ1-3; D is uncertain. From germline, CDR1 is SGHTA and CDR2 FQGNSA. Trimming pared 3 bases from V and 1 base from J, leaving 4 bases between. CDR3 size: 13 residues. The chain's CDR3 is CASSLRSGNTIYF. Written as DNA, the CDR3 is TGTGCCAGCAGCTTGAGATCTGGAAACACCATATATTTT.

CDR3 coding DNA: TGTGCCACCGCGACAGACTCTGGAAACACCATATATTTT. Its translation is CATATDSGNTIYF. The rearrangement joins TRBV15 to TRBJ1-3, with a weak D call TRBD1 (5 bases). CDR1 and CDR2 from the germline V gene are LNHNV and YYDKDF (reference sequence). The V end was cut by 8 bases, the J end by 0 bases, with 8 bases between. This CDR3 contains 13 residues.

V is TRBV19 and J is TRBJ2-2; D is undetermined. The CDR3 extends over 16 amino acids. Germline V gene lookup returns CDR1 LNHDA and CDR2 SQIVND (reference sequence). V was trimmed by 8 bases and J by 6 bases, leaving 22 bases between them. The CDR3 region has the DNA TGTGCCAGTTCATTTGTCCCTAGACTTACTGCCGGGGAGCTGTTTTTT. Translated: CASSFVPRLTAGELFF.

The CDR3: CASSFRDRPVYGYTF. Here the CDR3 DNA reads TGTGCCAGCAGCTTCCGGGACAGGCCAGTCTATGGCTACACCTTC. The V gene is TRBV5-8, the J gene TRBJ1-2; 8 bases agree with TRBD1. This CDR3 comprises 15 residues. The trim removed 2 bases at V and 4 bases at J, leaving 7 bases unmatched. From germline, CDR1 is SGHTS and CDR2 YDEGEE.

This rearrangement joins TRBV7-9 to TRBJ1-2; D possibly corresponds to TRBD1 (6 bases). The V gene's germline CDR1 is SEHNR and CDR2 FQNEAQ (reference sequence). The CDR3 totals 14 residues. Trimming took off 2 bases at V and 5 bases at J, with 12 bases between the two ends. The CDR3 here is CASSLSWQGYGYTF. The CDR3 coding sequence is TGTGCCAGCAGCTTAAGTTGGCAGGGGTATGGCTACACCTTC.

CDR3 loop: CASSSLTSGVGDTQYF. CDR3 nucleotide sequence: TGTGCCAGCAGTTCATTGACTAGCGGGGTTGGAGATACGCAGTATTTT. The rearrangement uses TRBV27 and TRBJ2-3, with 11 bases matching TRBD2. The V and J ends lost 4 bases and 5 bases, in that order; junction bases with no gene match: 8. CDR1 MNHEY and CDR2 SMNVEV come from the germline V gene (reference sequence). The CDR3 consists of 16 residues.

The chain couples TRBV6-6 to TRBJ1-4; the D is unclear. CDR3 length: 16 residues. Per the germline V gene, CDR1 is MNHNY and CDR2 is SVGAGI (reference sequence). The V end was cut by 2 bases, the J end by 1 base, with 11 bases between. CDR3 DNA sequence: TGTGCCAGCAGTTACCGTGCGGGATTAACTAATGAAAAACTGTTTTTT. It is translated as CASSYRAGLTNEKLFF.

This clone was detected only once. This chain joins TRBV15 and TRBJ1-3; D gene uncertain. CDR1 and CDR2 from the germline V gene are LNHNV and YYDKDF (reference sequence). Trimming took off 0 bases at V and 0 bases at J, with 9 bases between the two ends. The CDR3 has 16 residues. Written as DNA, the CDR3 is TGTGCCACCAGCAGAGATCAGGTCAGCTCTGGAAACACCATATATTTT. Translation gives CATSRDQVSSGNTIYF.

The chain employs TRBV6-2 or TRBV6-3 and TRBJ2-5, with 11 bases fitting TRBD2. Germline assignment: CDR1 MNHEY and CDR2 SVGEGT. Unmatched junction bases numbered 8, after V lost 6 bases and J lost 2 bases. This CDR3 has 16 residues. The CDR3 DNA sequence: TGTGCCAGCAGCCTTAGCGGGAGGGCTCGGCAAGAGACCCAGTACTTC. Protein: CASSLSGRARQETQYF.

This rearrangement joins TRBV4-3 to TRBJ1-3; a weak D match, TRBD1 (6 bases). V was cut by 3 bases and J by 0 bases, with 12 bases left in between. Germline-derived CDR1 and CDR2 are LGHNA and YSLEER. The CDR3 covers 16 residues. The DNA for the CDR3 is TGCGCCAGCAGCCAGCCCGGACAGCGCTCTGGAAACACCATATATTTT. Translated, it gives CASSQPGQRSGNTIYF.

This sequence joins TRBV18 and TRBJ2-3, with 8 bases matching TRBD1. This CDR3 is 17 amino acids long. The V gene end was trimmed by 2 bases and the J gene end by 0 bases; junction bases not matched to a gene: 7. Germline CDR1 and CDR2: KGHSH and LQKENI. CDR3 sequence: CASSPFSGTGSTDTQYF. The CDR3 DNA follows: TGTGCCAGCTCACCATTCTCCGGGACAGGCAGCACAGATACGCAGTATTTT.